These 26 T cell receptor beta chains originate from one sample sequenced in a study of T cells in Graves' hyperthyroidism and ophthalmopathy. RNA transcripts gave rise to amplified TCR beta CDR3 regions. TCR CDR3 underwent first-round RT-PCR with the HTBI primer set. TCRdb called the multiplex PCR reads again in MiXCR, with one record for every CDR3 protein. The sample carries a few hundred thousand distinct CDR3 sequences, more than 13% recorded once. The sample was blood. The receptors originated from a woman aged 25 to 39 with Graves' hyperthyroidism.

V is TRBV6-1 and J is TRBJ2-1, with D tentatively TRBD1 or TRBD2 (6 bases each). Trimming removed 2 bases from V and 2 bases from J, with 10 bases in between. This CDR3 is built from 15 residues. Germline assignment: CDR1 MNHNS and CDR2 SASEGT. The CDR3 loop is CASSEWRGTYNEQFF. CDR3 bases: TGTGCCAGCAGTGAATGGAGGGGGACCTACAATGAGCAGTTCTTC.

This clonotype was seen many times. The chain employs TRBV5-1 and TRBJ2-1; the match to TRBD2 covers 8 bases. V was clipped by 0 bases and J by 5 bases; unmatched bases: 10. Germline lookup yields CDR1 SGHRS and CDR2 YFSETQ. This CDR3 comprises 17 residues. The chain's CDR3 is CASSLDRPAGVNNEQFF. In DNA form, the CDR3 reads TGCGCCAGCAGCTTGGATCGTCCAGCGGGAGTGAACAATGAGCAGTTCTTC.

At least ten counts were recorded for this clonotype. This sequence joins TRBV28 and TRBJ2-2; D not certain. Germline lookup yields CDR1 MDHEN and CDR2 SYDVKM. The CDR3 contains 12 residues. Trimming shortened V by 3 bases and J by 6 bases, and 5 bases separated the two germline ends. CDR3 nucleotides: TGTGCCAGCAGTTTGGAGTCCGGGGAGCTGTTTTTT. Its translation: CASSLESGELFF.

This clonotype was observed at least ten times. The chain joins TRBV3-1 to TRBJ2-5, with D maybe TRBD1 (7 bases). Deletions cut 4 bases from V and 1 base from J, with 13 bases between. CDR3 size: 15 residues. Per the germline V gene, CDR1 is LGHDT and CDR2 is YNNKEL (reference sequence). This CDR3 is CASSPPGGSQETQYF. The CDR3 region has the DNA TGTGCCAGCAGCCCTCCAGGGGGGTCCCAAGAGACCCAGTACTTC.

This sequence joins TRBV20-1 and TRBJ2-3; the match to TRBD2 covers 10 bases. With 3 bases clipped from V and 6 bases from J, the junction kept 9 bases outside the gene matches. Germline CDR1 is DFQATT and CDR2 is SNEGSKA (reference sequence). This CDR3 contains 15 residues. In DNA form, the CDR3 reads TGCAGTGCTAGCAAAGCGGGAGGGCCCTACGATACGCAGTATTTT. Protein product: CSASKAGGPYDTQYF.

The chain couples TRBV20-1 to TRBJ2-2, with D possibly matching TRBD2 (5 bases). CDR3 length equals 14 residues. Trimming removed 0 bases at V and 4 bases at J, with 9 bases between. Germline CDR1 and CDR2: DFQATT and SNEGSKA (reference sequence). The DNA of the CDR3 is TGCAGTGCTAGAGATCCAGGACTCACCGGGGAGCTGTTTTTT. Translated: CSARDPGLTGELFF.

This clonotype was seen at least ten times. V and J are TRBV30 and TRBJ2-1; D call uncertain. Germline V gene lookup returns CDR1 GTSNPN and CDR2 SVGIG (reference sequence). Trimming took 0 bases from V and 5 from J, leaving 11 bases between them. The CDR3 has 14 residues. This chain's CDR3 is CAWSVLMNHNEQFF. For the CDR3, the DNA is TGTGCCTGGAGTGTACTCATGAACCACAATGAGCAGTTCTTC.

This chain links TRBV19 with TRBJ1-4; D may be TRBD1 (6 bases). Germline V gene lookup returns CDR1 LNHDA and CDR2 SQIVND (reference sequence). The CDR3 is made up of 13 amino acids. V was clipped by 7 bases and J by 7 bases, with 13 bases between them. CDR3: CASTGEYGEKLFF. The CDR3 DNA is TGTGCCAGTACAGGGGAGTATGGTGAAAAACTGTTTTTT.

V is TRBV6-5 and J is TRBJ2-7; 7 bases align to TRBD2. The ends lost 3 bases at V and 3 bases at J; junction bases unmatched: 8. This CDR3 has 15 amino acids. Germline loops: CDR1 MNHEY, CDR2 SVGAGI. As DNA, the CDR3 is TGTGCCAGCAGTTATACGGGACTAAGCGGCTACGAGCAGTACTTC. It specifies CASSYTGLSGYEQYF.

The J gene is TRBJ2-5, the V gene TRBV7-9; 15 bases align to TRBD2. The ends lost 1 base at V and 4 bases at J; junction bases unmatched: 4. Germline lookup yields CDR1 SEHNR and CDR2 FQNEAQ (reference sequence). There are 17 residues in the CDR3. This CDR3 is CASSLVKGLAGGETQYF. The CDR3 coding sequence is TGTGCCAGCAGCTTAGTAAAGGGACTAGCGGGAGGAGAGACCCAGTACTTC. Full variable domain (outside the CDR3, taken from reference TRBV7-9 and TRBJ2-5): DTGVSQNPRHKITKRGQNVTFRCDPISEHNRLYWYRQTLGQGPEFLTYFQNEAQLEKSRLLSDRFSAERPKGSFSTLEIQRTEQGDSAMYLCASSLVKGLAGGETQYFGPGTRLLVL.

This clonotype appeared once. This may be a read error: a much more frequent sequence differs by one nucleotide. The rearrangement uses TRBV4-1 and TRBJ2-1, with 8 bases that match TRBD2. There are 16 residues in the CDR3. Germline CDR1 is MGHRA and CDR2 is YSYEKL. In nucleotides, the CDR3 is TGCGTCAGCAGCCAAGAGGAGCGGGAGTGGGACAATGAGCAGTTCTTC. Translated, it gives CVSSQEEREWDNEQFF.

This clonotype came up many times. V usage is TRBV3-1 and J usage is TRBJ2-5; the match to TRBD2 covers 13 bases. With 7 bases clipped from V and 5 bases from J, the junction kept 7 bases outside the gene matches. CDR1 is LGHDT and CDR2 is YNNKEL in the germline V gene (reference sequence). This CDR3 region has 15 residues. The CDR3 loop reads CASITSGRADETQYF. For the CDR3, the DNA is TGTGCCAGCATCACTAGCGGGAGGGCCGATGAGACCCAGTACTTC.

V is TRBV6-1 and J is TRBJ2-6; D gene ambiguous. Germline CDR1 reads MNHNS; CDR2 reads SASEGT. This CDR3 is 14 amino acids long. Trimming cost V 8 bases and J 0 bases, with 8 bases left between them. The CDR3, as DNA: TGTGCCAGCTTGGTGCCCTCTGGGGCCAACGTCCTGACTTTC. Translating gives CASLVPSGANVLTF.

The chain combines TRBV5-1 with TRBJ1-2; unclear D gene. V was clipped by 4 bases and J by 2 bases, with 15 bases between them. Germline lookup yields CDR1 SGHRS and CDR2 YFSETQ. CDR3 length equals 15 residues. The CDR3 region is CASSLTGGENYGYTF. The DNA of the CDR3 is TGCGCCAGCAGCCTGACGGGAGGAGAGAACTATGGCTACACCTTC.

The rearrangement links TRBV18 to TRBJ1-2, with D tentatively TRBD1 (5 bases). CDR1 and CDR2 (germline): KGHSH, LQKENI. The CDR3 loop spans 14 amino acids. V lost 1 base and J lost 3, with 9 bases in between. CDR3 nucleotides: TGTGCCAGCTCACCACGGAGGGGAGACTATGGCTACACCTTC. As protein: CASSPRRGDYGYTF.

This clonotype was seen many times. The gene calls are TRBV20-1 and TRBJ2-7; 9 bases line up with TRBD2. The CDR3 sequence is 14 residues long. Unmatched junction bases numbered 5, after V lost 3 bases and J lost 2 bases. CDR1 is DFQATT, CDR2 SNEGSKA, per germline (reference sequence). The CDR3 reads CSASAGGPPYEQYF. Written as DNA, the CDR3 is TGCAGTGCTAGTGCGGGAGGGCCTCCCTACGAGCAGTACTTC.

At least ten counts were recorded for this clonotype. V is TRBV20-1 and J is TRBJ2-7, with D possibly TRBD2 on 5 matching bases. The V end was cut by 4 bases, the J end by 1 base, with 14 bases between. Germline V CDR1 and CDR2: DFQATT, SNEGSKA (reference sequence). This CDR3 is built from 14 residues. CDR3 region: CSAKRRDISYEQYF. CDR3 in DNA: TGCAGTGCTAAAAGACGGGATATTTCCTACGAGCAGTACTTC.

This clonotype was recorded a few times. This chain links TRBV10-3 with TRBJ1-4; a weak D match, TRBD1 (5 bases). Trimming removed 3 bases from V and 8 bases from J, with 7 bases in between. This CDR3 has 12 residues. Germline assignment: CDR1 ENHRY and CDR2 SYGVKD. The CDR3 protein is CAISEGEEKLFF. The CDR3, as DNA: TGTGCCATCAGTGAAGGGGAAGAAAAACTGTTTTTT.

This clonotype appeared many times. The chain carries TRBV27 and TRBJ1-5; 10 bases are a match to TRBD1. CDR3 length equals 15 residues. CDR1 and CDR2 from the germline V gene are MNHEY and SMNVEV (reference sequence). With V trimmed by 6 bases and J by 3 bases, 5 bases remained unmatched. The CDR3 nucleotides read TGTGCCAGCAGCTCGGACAGGGGGTTCAATCAGCCCCAGCATTTT. Translating it yields CASSSDRGFNQPQHF.

Worth noting for this clonotype: A much bigger clone sits one base away, suggesting this may be a read error. The rearrangement uses TRBV24-1 and TRBJ2-7, with 9 bases identical to TRBD1. CDR1 KGHDR and CDR2 SFDVKD come from the germline V gene. V gave up 3 bases and J gave up 2 bases; unmatched junction bases: 4. The CDR3 runs to 15 residues. The CDR3 region has the DNA TGTGCCACCAGTGATATCGGGACAGGGACCTACGAGCAGTACTTC. Its translation: CATSDIGTGTYEQYF.

The chain uses TRBV5-6 and TRBJ2-7; D gene unclear. The CDR3 loop spans 17 amino acids. The germline V gene has CDR1 SGHDT and CDR2 YYEEEE. V was clipped by 7 bases and J by 0 bases, with 23 bases between them. CDR3 in DNA: TGTGCCAGCTCTCCCCCGACCAGTCTTCCCCTCTCCTACGAGCAGTACTTC. Encoded protein: CASSPPTSLPLSYEQYF.

The CDR3 coding sequence is TGTGCCAGCAGCTTGAACTGGGGTCAGGAGCTGTTTTTT. Protein product: CASSLNWGQELFF. The genes are TRBV5-6 and TRBJ2-2, with no clear D. CDR1 is SGHDT and CDR2 is YYEEEE in the germline V gene. The V end lost 1 base, the J end lost 10 bases, and 11 bases lay between the germline ends. This CDR3 has 13 residues.

The sample holds a few counts of this clonotype. The CDR3 region is CASSLGLAGGIYEQYF. The CDR3 DNA is TGTGCCAGCAGTCTCGGACTAGCGGGAGGTATTTACGAGCAGTACTTC. This chain uses TRBV12-3 or TRBV12-4 with TRBJ2-7, with 14 nucleotides matching TRBD2. The CDR3 has 16 amino acids. Trimming at V came to 5 bases and at J to 4 bases, leaving 7 bases not matched to a gene.

This clonotype was counted many times. This chain links TRBV6-1 with TRBJ2-7; possibly TRBD1 or TRBD2 for D (5 bases each). Germline V gene data show CDR1 as MNHNS and CDR2 as SASEGT. The V end was cut by 5 bases, the J end by 6 bases, with 32 bases between. The CDR3 length is 19 residues. The CDR3 region has the DNA TGTGCCAGCAGTTCCGGTCGAGGGACCAAACCCTCACGAGGTCTCGAGCAGTACTTC. The encoded protein is CASSSGRGTKPSRGLEQYF.

The genes are TRBV6-1 and TRBJ2-1; D gene ambiguous. The CDR3 has 14 residues. Per the germline V gene, CDR1 is MNHNS and CDR2 is SASEGT. V was cut by 5 bases and J by 6 bases, with 14 bases left in between. CDR3 protein: CASSLTNLANEQFF. CDR3 in DNA: TGTGCCAGCAGTTTAACTAACTTGGCCAATGAGCAGTTCTTC.

This clonotype showed up just a few times. V is TRBV20-1 and J is TRBJ2-7; no definite D call. The CDR3 runs 11 residues. Germline V gene sequence: CDR1 DFQATT, CDR2 SNEGSKA (reference sequence). V shed 6 bases and J shed 2 bases, with 8 bases lying between them. CDR3 coding DNA: TGCAGTGCCCGTCTCCCCTACGAGCAGTACTTC. It specifies CSARLPYEQYF.